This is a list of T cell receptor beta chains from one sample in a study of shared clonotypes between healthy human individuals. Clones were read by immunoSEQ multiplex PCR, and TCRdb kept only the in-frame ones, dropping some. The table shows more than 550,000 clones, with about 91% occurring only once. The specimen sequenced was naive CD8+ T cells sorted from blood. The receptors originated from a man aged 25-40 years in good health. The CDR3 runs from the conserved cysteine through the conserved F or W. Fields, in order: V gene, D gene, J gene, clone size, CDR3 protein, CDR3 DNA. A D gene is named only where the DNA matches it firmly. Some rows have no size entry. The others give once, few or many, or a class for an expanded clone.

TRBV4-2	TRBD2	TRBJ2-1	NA	CASSQDPGSGSRYNEQFF	TGTGCCAGCAGCCAAGATCCAGGCAGCGGGAGTCGCTACAATGAGCAGTTCTTC
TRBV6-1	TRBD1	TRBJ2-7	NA	CASSEWDREEQYF	TGTGCCAGCAGTGAATGGGACAGGGAGGAGCAGTACTTC
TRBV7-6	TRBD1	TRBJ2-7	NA	CASSLEITSRDSPNYEQYF	TGTGCCAGCAGCTTAGAAATTACTTCTCGGGACAGCCCGAACTACGAGCAGTACTTC
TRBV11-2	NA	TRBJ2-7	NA	CASSLGGPAYEQYF	TGTGCCAGCAGCTTAGGCGGGCCGGCCTACGAGCAGTACTTC
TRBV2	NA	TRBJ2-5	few	CASSDGHREETQYF	TGTGCCAGCAGTGATGGTCACAGGGAAGAGACCCAGTACTTC
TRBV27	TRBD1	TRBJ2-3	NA	CASSSPTGSTDTQYF	TGTGCCAGCAGTTCCCCGACAGGGAGCACAGATACGCAGTATTTT
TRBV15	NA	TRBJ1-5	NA	CATSDTGTSFGNQPQHF	TGTGCCACCAGCGACACCGGGACGAGCTTTGGGAATCAGCCCCAGCATTTT
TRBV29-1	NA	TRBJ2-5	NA	CSAQRGLQETQYF	TGCAGCGCACAGAGGGGACTTCAAGAGACCCAGTACTTC
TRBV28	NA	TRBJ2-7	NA	CASSFRAGVDEQYF	TGTGCCAGCAGTTTCCGGGCAGGGGTCGACGAGCAGTACTTC
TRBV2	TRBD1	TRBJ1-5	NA	CASSGRTGIDQPQHF	TGTGCCAGCAGTGGCCGGACAGGGATTGATCAGCCCCAGCATTTT
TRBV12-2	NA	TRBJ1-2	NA	CASRLARTGVDYGYTF	TGTGCAAGTCGCTTAGCCCGGACAGGGGTGGATTATGGCTACACCTTC
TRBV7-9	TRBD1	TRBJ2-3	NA	CASRPRGQSGDTQYF	TGTGCCAGCAGACCCAGGGGGCAATCGGGAGATACGCAGTATTTT
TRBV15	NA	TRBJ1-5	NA	CATSESNQPQHF	TGTGCCACCAGCGAGAGCAATCAGCCCCAGCATTTT
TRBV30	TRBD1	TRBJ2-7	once	CAWRAGTGGREQYF	TGTGCCTGGAGGGCCGGGACAGGGGGACGCGAGCAGTACTTC
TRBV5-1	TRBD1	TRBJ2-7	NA	CASSLPGGRYEQYF	TGCGCCAGCAGCTTGCCAGGGGGCAGGTACGAGCAGTACTTC
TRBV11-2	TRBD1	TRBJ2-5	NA	CASSTGPQGQETQYF	TGTGCCAGCAGCACGGGACCACAGGGGCAAGAGACCCAGTACTTC
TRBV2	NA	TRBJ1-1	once	CASSEFSGRDEAFF	TGTGCCAGCAGTGAGTTTAGCGGTAGGGATGAAGCTTTCTTT
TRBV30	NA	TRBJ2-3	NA	CAWSGLDMTEGWRYTDTQYF	TGTGCCTGGAGTGGATTAGACATGACGGAAGGCTGGCGCTACACAGATACGCAGTATTTT
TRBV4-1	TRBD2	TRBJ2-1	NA	CASSQEESGSYNEQFF	TGCGCCAGCAGCCAAGAGGAAAGCGGGAGTTACAATGAGCAGTTCTTC
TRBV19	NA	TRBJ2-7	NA	CASSIRDGYEQYF	TGTGCCAGTAGTATCCGGGACGGATACGAGCAGTACTTC
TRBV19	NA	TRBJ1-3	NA	CASSILANSGNTIYF	TGTGCCAGTAGTATATTGGCGAACTCTGGAAACACCATATATTTT
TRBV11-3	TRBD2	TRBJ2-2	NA	CASSLDTIAGLGGELFF	TGTGCCAGCAGCTTAGATACCATAGCGGGGCTGGGCGGGGAGCTGTTTTTT
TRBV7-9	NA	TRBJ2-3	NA	CASKNFADTQYF	TGTGCCAGTAAGAACTTTGCAGATACGCAGTATTTT
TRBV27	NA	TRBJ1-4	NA	CASSLYFVRGDSPNEKLFF	TGTGCCAGCAGTTTATATTTCGTGAGGGGTGACAGCCCTAATGAAAAACTGTTTTTT
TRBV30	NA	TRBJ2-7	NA	CAWSVTGNEQYF	TGTGCCTGGAGTGTAACTGGCAACGAGCAGTACTTC
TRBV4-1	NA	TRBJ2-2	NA	CASSQETRTGELFF	TGCGCCAGCAGCCAAGAGACAAGGACCGGGGAGCTGTTTTTT
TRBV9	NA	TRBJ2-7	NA	CASSPSSFSYEQYF	TGTGCCAGCAGCCCGTCAAGTTTCTCCTACGAGCAGTACTTC
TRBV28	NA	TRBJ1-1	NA	CASSSYRDTEAFF	TGTGCCAGCAGTTCCTACCGCGATACTGAAGCTTTCTTT
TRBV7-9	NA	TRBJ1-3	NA	CAMSILVTAGETGNTIYF	TGTGCCATGTCGATTTTGGTTACGGCCGGCGAGACTGGAAACACCATATATTTT
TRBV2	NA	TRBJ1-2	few	CASRTEFYGYTF	TGTGCCAGCAGGACAGAGTTCTATGGCTACACCTTC
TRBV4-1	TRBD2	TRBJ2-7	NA	CASSQVQTSGSYEQYF	TGCGCCAGCAGCCAAGTCCAGACTAGCGGGAGCTACGAGCAGTACTTC
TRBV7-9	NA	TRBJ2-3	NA	CASSLRGQKVADTQYF	TGTGCCAGCAGCTTAAGGGGCCAAAAGGTCGCAGATACGCAGTATTTT
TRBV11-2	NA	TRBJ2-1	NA	CASSSDRNNEQFF	TGTGCCAGCAGCTCCGACAGGAACAATGAGCAGTTCTTC
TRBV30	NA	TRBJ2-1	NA	CAWSVLLPEQFF	TGTGCCTGGAGCGTACTTTTGCCTGAGCAGTTCTTC
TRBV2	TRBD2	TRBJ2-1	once	CASSGAGGGNEQFF	TGTGCCAGCAGTGGTGCGGGAGGAGGGAATGAGCAGTTCTTC